This T cell receptor (beta chain) comes out of a study of cytomegalovirus exposure and HLA in healthy donors. Germline V lookup: CDR1 MRHNA, CDR2 SNTAGT. CDR3 size: 15 residues. V lost 6 bases, J lost 4 bases, and 15 bases lay in between. A multiplex PCR was run with 60 Vbeta primers and 13 Jbeta primers. Original methodology: Tens of millions of unique TCR beta chains, about 12 million shared, were counted in a later analysis. Measured with immunoSEQ multiplex PCR; TCRdb has only the in-frame clones, and not every one. D and trimming were read from the DNA, whereas the V and J calls and clone size are those reported in that table. This sample yields around 91,000 clones, of which around 78% are seen a single time; 4% to 5.5% belongs to the top ten.

The V and J genes are TRBV6-4 and TRBJ2-2, with TRBD1 as a possible D gene (6 bases). The TCR comes from a male donor in good health and CMV-seropositive. The sequenced sample consisted of PBMCs. CDR3 DNA sequence: TGTGCCAGCAGCTCGGGACATCCCCCCACCGGGGAGCTGTTTTTT. Amino acid sequence: CASSSGHPPTGELFF.